The 10 T cell receptor beta chains in this list originate from one sample, sequenced in a study of shared clonotypes between healthy human individuals. Cells designated naive CD8 were CD45RO-negative and were positively selected for CCR7, with terminally differentiated effector memory CD45RA+ cells excluded. Repertoires were generated with immunoSEQ multiplex PCR, while TCRdb's copy carries only in-frame clones and drops some. The sample contains roughly 2.1 million clones, roughly 91% of which appear only once. The sample was naive CD8+ T cells from PBMCs. The receptors derive from a man aged 18 to 30 in good health. Some clones in this sample may be carry-over from other donors' samples.

This chain uses TRBV4-2 with TRBJ1-2; unclear D gene. V was pared by 1 base and J by 3 bases, with 6 bases between. The germline V gene encodes CDR1 LGHNA and CDR2 YNFKEQ. The CDR3 has 13 amino acids. CDR3 nucleotides: TGTGCCAGCAGCCAAGCAGGTTACTATGGCTACACCTTC. This translates into CASSQAGYYGYTF.

The rearrangement links TRBV4-1 to TRBJ2-3, with 12 bases identical to TRBD2. Unmatched junction bases numbered 7, after V lost 4 bases and J lost 2 bases. The germline V gene has CDR1 MGHRA and CDR2 YSYEKL. The CDR3 loop spans 17 amino acids. The CDR3 coding sequence is TGCGCCAGCAGCCCTACCGGACTAGCGGGACCCACAGATACGCAGTATTTT. Its translation: CASSPTGLAGPTDTQYF.

Only one count was recorded for this clone. The chain couples TRBV19 to TRBJ2-7; 8 positions agree with TRBD1. Looked up from germline, CDR1 is LNHDA and CDR2 is SQIVND (reference sequence). Trimming removed 6 bases from V and 3 bases from J; junction bases left unmatched: 10. The CDR3 is 15 amino acids. CDR3 amino acids: CASSPFRRGHYEQYF. The CDR3 region has the DNA TGTGCCAGTAGCCCTTTTCGCAGGGGGCACTACGAGCAGTACTTC.

This clone is a singleton in its sample. This chain joins TRBV19 and TRBJ2-2, with D unclear. CDR3 length: 15 amino acids. The germline V and J ends were trimmed by 3 bases and 0 bases, with 8 bases remaining between them. Per the germline V gene, CDR1 is LNHDA and CDR2 is SQIVND (reference sequence). The CDR3 reads CASSMHGPNTGELFF. The CDR3 nucleotides are TGTGCCAGTAGTATGCACGGACCGAACACCGGGGAGCTGTTTTTT.

The V call is TRBV5-6, the J call TRBJ2-5; 8 nucleotides line up with TRBD2. With V trimmed by 0 bases and J by 4 bases, 5 bases remained unmatched. CDR1 and CDR2 from the germline V gene are SGHDT and YYEEEE. This CDR3 spans 15 amino acids. CDR3 coding DNA: TGTGCCAGCAGCTTGGGAAGCGGGAGAGGAGAGACCCAGTACTTC. Its protein is CASSLGSGRGETQYF.

The V gene is TRBV10-3, the J gene TRBJ2-2; 9 bases are shared with TRBD2. Germline CDR1 reads ENHRY; CDR2 reads SYGVKD. The CDR3 runs to 16 residues. The junction had 5 bases not matched to a gene; V was cut back by 6 bases and J by 0 bases. The CDR3 protein is CAIRKTSGPNTGELFF. The CDR3 DNA sequence: TGTGCCATCAGGAAGACTAGCGGACCGAACACCGGGGAGCTGTTTTTT.

The V gene is TRBV29-1, the J gene TRBJ2-1, with 10 nucleotides matching TRBD2. Trimming at V came to 2 bases and at J to 5 bases, leaving 6 bases not matched to a gene. CDR3 length equals 15 residues. Looked up from germline, CDR1 is SQVTM and CDR2 is ANQGSEA. CDR3 sequence reads: CSVETSGTVHNEQFF. The CDR3 DNA reads TGCAGCGTTGAAACTAGCGGGACCGTCCACAATGAGCAGTTCTTC.

The CDR3 bases are TGTGCCACCAAGACTCGCAACTTCTACAATGAGCAGTTCTTC. It is translated as CATKTRNFYNEQFF. V is TRBV6-1 and J is TRBJ2-1; the D is unclear. The CDR3 length is 14 residues. Germline CDR1 MNHNS, CDR2 SASEGT. Trimming left V 10 bases short and J 3 bases short, with 16 bases between.

Only one count was recorded for this clone. This rearrangement joins TRBV19 to TRBJ2-7; D perhaps matches TRBD2 (5 bases). V was trimmed by 4 bases and J by 2 bases, leaving 18 bases between them. The CDR3 runs to 16 residues. Germline CDR1 reads LNHDA; CDR2 reads SQIVND (reference sequence). CDR3 DNA sequence: TGTGCCAGTAGTAACCCCCCCCGGGAAGAACCCTACGAGCAGTACTTC. It encodes CASSNPPREEPYEQYF.

Notes on this clone: The germline gene is not matched at one end of the junction; a read error may be the cause. The chain recombines TRBV19 with TRBJ2-7, with 8 bases that match TRBD1. CDR1 and CDR2 from the germline V gene are LNHDA and SQIVND (reference sequence). This CDR3 has 15 amino acids. CDR3 bases: TGTGCCAGTAGTACAGGGACAGGCCCCTCCAACGAGCAGTACTTC. It codes for CASSTGTGPSNEQYF.